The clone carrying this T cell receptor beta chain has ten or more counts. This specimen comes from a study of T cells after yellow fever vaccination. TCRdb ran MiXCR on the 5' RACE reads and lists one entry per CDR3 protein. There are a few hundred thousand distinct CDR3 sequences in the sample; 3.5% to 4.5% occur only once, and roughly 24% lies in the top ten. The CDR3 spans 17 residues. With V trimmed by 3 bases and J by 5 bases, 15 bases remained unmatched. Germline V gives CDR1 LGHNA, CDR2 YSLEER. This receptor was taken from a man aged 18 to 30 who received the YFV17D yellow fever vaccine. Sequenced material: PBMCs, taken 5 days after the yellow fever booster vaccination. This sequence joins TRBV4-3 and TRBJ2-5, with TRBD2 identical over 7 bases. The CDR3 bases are TGCGCCAGCAGCCAGGGAGGCTCAGCGGGGCGGGGGGAGACCCAGTACTTC. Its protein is CASSQGGSAGRGETQYF.